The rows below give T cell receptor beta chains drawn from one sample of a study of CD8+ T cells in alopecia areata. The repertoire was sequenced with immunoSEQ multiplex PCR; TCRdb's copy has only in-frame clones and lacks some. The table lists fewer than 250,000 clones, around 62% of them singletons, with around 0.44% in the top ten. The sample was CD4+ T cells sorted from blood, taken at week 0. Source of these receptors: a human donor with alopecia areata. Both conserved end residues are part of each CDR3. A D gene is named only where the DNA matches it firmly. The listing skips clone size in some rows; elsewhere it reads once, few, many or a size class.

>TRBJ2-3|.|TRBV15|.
TGTGCCACCAGCAGAGTGGATACGCAGTATTTT
CATSRVDTQYF
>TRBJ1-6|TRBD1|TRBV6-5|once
TGTGCCAGCAGTCTAGGACAGGGTTCACCCCTCCACTTT
CASSLGQGSPLHF
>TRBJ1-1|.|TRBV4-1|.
TGCGCCAGCAGCCAAGGTCCTCAGAACACTGAAGCTTTCTTT
CASSQGPQNTEAFF
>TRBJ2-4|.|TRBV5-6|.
TGTGCCAGCAGCCTCCTGGGGGCCAAAAACATTCAGTACTTC
CASSLLGAKNIQYF
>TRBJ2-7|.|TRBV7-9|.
TGTGCCAGCAGCTTAGGAGGGCAATCCTGGCAGTACTTC
CASSLGGQSWQYF
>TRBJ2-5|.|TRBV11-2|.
TGTGCCAGCAGCTTAGTCCCTCTGGCCGTCGAGACCCAGTACTTC
CASSLVPLAVETQYF
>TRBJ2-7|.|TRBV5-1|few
TGCGCCAGCAGCTTGGGATCGGGTTGGGGTCACGAGCAGTACTTC
CASSLGSGWGHEQYF
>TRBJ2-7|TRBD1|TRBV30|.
TGTGCCTGGAAGGGGGCCCCCTACGAGCAGTACTTC
CAWKGAPYEQYF
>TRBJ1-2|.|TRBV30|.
TGTGCCTGGGGACGGGAGACAGAAGGAGGCTACACCTTC
CAWGRETEGGYTF
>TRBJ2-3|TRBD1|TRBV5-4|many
TGTGCCAGCAGCTTGTCCGACAGGGGACTCACGCAGTATTTT
CASSLSDRGLTQYF
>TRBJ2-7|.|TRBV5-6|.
TGTGCCAGCAGCTTTATAGGCACCCGCTACGAGCAGTACTTC
CASSFIGTRYEQYF
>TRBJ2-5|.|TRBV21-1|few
TGTGCCAGCAGCAAATATGAACAAGAGACCCAGTACTTC
CASSKYEQETQYF
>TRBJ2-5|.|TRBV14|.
TGTGCCAGCAGCCGGGGACAACGGGAGACCCAGTACTTC
CASSRGQRETQYF
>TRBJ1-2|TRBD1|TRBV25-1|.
TGTGCCAGCAGTGAACTGGACAGGGGATATGGCTACACCTTC
CASSELDRGYGYTF
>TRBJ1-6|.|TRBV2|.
TGTGCCAGCAGTGGGGACATCAATTCACCCCTCCACTTT
CASSGDINSPLHF
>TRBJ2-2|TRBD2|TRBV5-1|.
TGCGCCAGCAGCGGCCGGACTAGCGGATTGAACACCGGGGAGCTGTTTTTT
CASSGRTSGLNTGELFF
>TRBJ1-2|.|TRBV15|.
TGTGCCACCAGCAGAGATAGGGGCGACTATGGCTACACCTTC
CATSRDRGDYGYTF
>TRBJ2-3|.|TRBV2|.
TGTGCCAGCACCCCTCTTTCGGCCAACACAGATACGCAGTATTTT
CASTPLSANTDTQYF
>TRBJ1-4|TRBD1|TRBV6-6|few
TGTGCCAGCAGTTACTCGAGAGGGACAGGGGATGAAAAACTGTTTTTT
CASSYSRGTGDEKLFF
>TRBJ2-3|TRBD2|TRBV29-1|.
TGCAGCGTAAGCATACTAGCGGCAATCACAGATACGCAGTATTTT
CSVSILAAITDTQYF
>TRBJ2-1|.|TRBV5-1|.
TGCGCCAGCAGCTTTTCGAATGAGCAGTTCTTC
CASSFSNEQFF
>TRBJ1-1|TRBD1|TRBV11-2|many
TGTGCCAGCAGCTTAGACAGGGGGCAAGAAGCTTTCTTT
CASSLDRGQEAFF
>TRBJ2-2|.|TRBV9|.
TGTGCCAGCAGCGTAAGACAGAGCACCGGGGAGCTGTTTTTT
CASSVRQSTGELFF
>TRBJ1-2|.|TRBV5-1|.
TGCGCCAGCAGCTCAGGATCGTATGGCTACACCTTC
CASSSGSYGYTF
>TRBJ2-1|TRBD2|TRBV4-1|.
TGCGCCAGCAGCCAACTAGCCGGGACTAGCGGGAGAATTGAGCAGTTCTTC
CASSQLAGTSGRIEQFF
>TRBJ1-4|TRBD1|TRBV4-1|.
TGCGCCAGCAGCCCATACAGGGGGCGCGATGAAAAACTGTTTTTT
CASSPYRGRDEKLFF
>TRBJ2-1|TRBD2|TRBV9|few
TGTGCCAGCAGCGGGGTATTAGGGACTAGCGGGAGAGGGTCCTACAATGAGCAGTTCTTC
CASSGVLGTSGRGSYNEQFF
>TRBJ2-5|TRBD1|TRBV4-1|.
TGCGCCAGCAGCCAGCCGGGACAGTTCCAAGAGACCCAGTACTTC
CASSQPGQFQETQYF
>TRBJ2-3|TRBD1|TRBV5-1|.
TGCGCCAGCAGCGCTACGGGACAGGGAACAGATACGCAGTATTTT
CASSATGQGTDTQYF
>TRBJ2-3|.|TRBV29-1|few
TGCAGCGTTGAACCAGGGTCTAGCACAGATACGCAGTATTTT
CSVEPGSSTDTQYF
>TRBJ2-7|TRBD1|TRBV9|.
TGTGCCAGCGGCCCCGGGACAGGGCGGTACGAGCAGTACTTC
CASGPGTGRYEQYF
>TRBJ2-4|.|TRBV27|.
TGTGCCAGCAGTACCGTTTTTCTTAGGGGGAACATTCAGTACTTC
CASSTVFLRGNIQYF
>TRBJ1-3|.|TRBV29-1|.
TGCAGCGTTGAACGGGGGGACTCTGGAAACACCATATATTTT
CSVERGDSGNTIYF
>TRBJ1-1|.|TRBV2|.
TGTGCCAGCAGTGTGCTGACTGAAGCTTTCTTT
CASSVLTEAFF
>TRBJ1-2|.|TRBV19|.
TGTGCCAGCGTCCGGGGGGGAAGCTATGGCTACACCTTC
CASVRGGSYGYTF
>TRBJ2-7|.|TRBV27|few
TGTGCCAGCCGGCGGGATAGCACCCCTAAGGTATCCTACGAGCAGTACTTC
CASRRDSTPKVSYEQYF
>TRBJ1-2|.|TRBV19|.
TGTGCCAGTAGTAAGCGGACAGCTCAGTATGGCTACACCTTC
CASSKRTAQYGYTF
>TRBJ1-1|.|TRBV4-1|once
TGCGCCAGCAGGTTTACAGTTCTCACTGAAGCTTTCTTT
CASRFTVLTEAFF
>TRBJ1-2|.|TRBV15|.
TGTGCCACCAGCTCAGGGTACTATGGCTACACCTTC
CATSSGYYGYTF
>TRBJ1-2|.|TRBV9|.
TGTGCCAGCAGCGTAGAGCCCCGAGCGGGGCCCGGCTACACCTTC
CASSVEPRAGPGYTF
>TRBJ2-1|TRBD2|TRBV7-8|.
TGTGCCAGCAGCTTAGCACGACTAGCGGGAGATGAGCAGTTCTTC
CASSLARLAGDEQFF